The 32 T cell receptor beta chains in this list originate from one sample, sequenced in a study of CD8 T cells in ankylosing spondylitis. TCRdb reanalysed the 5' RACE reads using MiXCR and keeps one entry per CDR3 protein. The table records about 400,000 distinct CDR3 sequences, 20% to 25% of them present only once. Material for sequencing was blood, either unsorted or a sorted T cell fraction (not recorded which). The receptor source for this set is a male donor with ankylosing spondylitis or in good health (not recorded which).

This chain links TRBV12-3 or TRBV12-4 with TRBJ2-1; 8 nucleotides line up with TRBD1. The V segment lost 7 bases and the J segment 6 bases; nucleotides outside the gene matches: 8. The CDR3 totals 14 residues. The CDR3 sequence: CASNPTGDRNEQFF. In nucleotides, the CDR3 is TGTGCCAGCAACCCGACAGGGGATCGCAATGAGCAGTTCTTC.

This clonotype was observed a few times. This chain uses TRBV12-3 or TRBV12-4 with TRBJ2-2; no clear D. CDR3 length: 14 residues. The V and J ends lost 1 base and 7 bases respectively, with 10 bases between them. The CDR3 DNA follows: TGTGCCAGCAGTTTAGTGGCCTTAAGCGGGGAGCTGTTTTTT. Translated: CASSLVALSGELFF.

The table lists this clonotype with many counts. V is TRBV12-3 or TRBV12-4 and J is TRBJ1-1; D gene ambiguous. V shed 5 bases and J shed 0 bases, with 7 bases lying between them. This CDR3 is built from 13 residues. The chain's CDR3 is CASSPGLNTEAFF. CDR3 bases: TGTGCCAGCAGTCCCGGACTGAACACTGAAGCTTTCTTT.

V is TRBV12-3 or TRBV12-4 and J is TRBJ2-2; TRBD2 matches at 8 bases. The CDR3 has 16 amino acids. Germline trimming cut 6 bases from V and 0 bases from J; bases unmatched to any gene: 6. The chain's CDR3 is CASRQQRGPNTGELFF. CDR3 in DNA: TGTGCCAGCAGACAACAGCGGGGGCCGAACACCGGGGAGCTGTTTTTT.

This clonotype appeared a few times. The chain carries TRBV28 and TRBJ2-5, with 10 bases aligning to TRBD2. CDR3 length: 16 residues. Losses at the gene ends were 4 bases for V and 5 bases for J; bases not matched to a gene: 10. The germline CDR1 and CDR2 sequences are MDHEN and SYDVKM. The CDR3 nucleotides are TGTGCCAGCAGTTATGGGAGCGGGGGGGCCGAGGAGACCCAGTACTTC. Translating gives CASSYGSGGAEETQYF.

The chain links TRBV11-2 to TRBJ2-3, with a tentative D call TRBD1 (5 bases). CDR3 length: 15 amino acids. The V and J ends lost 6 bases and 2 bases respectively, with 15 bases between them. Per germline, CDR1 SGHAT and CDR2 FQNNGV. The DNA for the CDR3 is TGTGCCAGCAGTAAGGGGCCCCCGTTCACAGATACGCAGTATTTT. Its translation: CASSKGPPFTDTQYF.

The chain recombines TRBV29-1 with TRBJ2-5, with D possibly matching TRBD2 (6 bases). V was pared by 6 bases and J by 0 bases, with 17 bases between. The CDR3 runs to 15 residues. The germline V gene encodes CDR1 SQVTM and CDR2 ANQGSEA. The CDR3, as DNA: TGCAGCGTCGGCGGGGCGGGAACGTACCAAGAGACCCAGTACTTC. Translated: CSVGGAGTYQETQYF. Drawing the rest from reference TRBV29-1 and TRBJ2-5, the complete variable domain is SAVISQKPSRDICQRGTSLTIQCQVDSQVTMMFWYRQQPGQSLTLIATANQGSEATYESGFVIDKFPISRPNLTFSTLTVSNMSPEDSSIYLCSVGGAGTYQETQYFGPGTRLLVL.

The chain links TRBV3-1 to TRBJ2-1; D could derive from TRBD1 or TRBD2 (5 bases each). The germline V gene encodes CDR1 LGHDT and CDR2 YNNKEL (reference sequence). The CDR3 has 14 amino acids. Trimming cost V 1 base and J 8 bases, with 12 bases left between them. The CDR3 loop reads CASSQGELGDEQFF. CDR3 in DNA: TGTGCCAGCAGCCAAGGGGAACTGGGGGATGAGCAGTTCTTC.

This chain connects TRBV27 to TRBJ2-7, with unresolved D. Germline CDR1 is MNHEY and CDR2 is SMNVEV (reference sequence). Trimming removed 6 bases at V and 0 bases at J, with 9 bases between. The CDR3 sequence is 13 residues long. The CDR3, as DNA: TGTGCCAGCAGCATTGGGGACTCCTACGAGCAGTACTTC. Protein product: CASSIGDSYEQYF.

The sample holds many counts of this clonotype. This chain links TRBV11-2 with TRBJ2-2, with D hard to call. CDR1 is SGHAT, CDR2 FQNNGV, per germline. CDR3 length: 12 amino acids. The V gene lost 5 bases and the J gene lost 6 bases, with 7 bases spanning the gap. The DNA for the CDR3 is TGTGCCAGCAGCCTCCTCCCCGGGGAGCTGTTTTTT. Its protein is CASSLLPGELFF.

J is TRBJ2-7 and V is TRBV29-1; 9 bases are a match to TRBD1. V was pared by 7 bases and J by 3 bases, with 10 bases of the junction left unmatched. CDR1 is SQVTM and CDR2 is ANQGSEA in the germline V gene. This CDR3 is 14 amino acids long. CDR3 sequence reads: CSAGGTGSGYEQYF. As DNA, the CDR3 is TGCAGCGCTGGAGGGACAGGGAGCGGCTACGAGCAGTACTTC.

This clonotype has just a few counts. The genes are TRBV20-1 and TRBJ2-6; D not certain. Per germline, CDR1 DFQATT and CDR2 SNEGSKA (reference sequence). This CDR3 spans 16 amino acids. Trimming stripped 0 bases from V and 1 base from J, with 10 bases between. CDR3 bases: TGCAGTGCTAGAGATTGGGTCTTTTCTGGGGCCAACGTCCTGACTTTC. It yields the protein CSARDWVFSGANVLTF.

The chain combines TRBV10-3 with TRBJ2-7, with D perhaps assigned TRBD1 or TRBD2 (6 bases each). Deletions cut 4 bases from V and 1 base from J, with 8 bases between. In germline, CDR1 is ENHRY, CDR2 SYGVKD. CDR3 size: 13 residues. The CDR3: CAISGGGSYEQYF. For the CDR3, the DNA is TGTGCCATCAGTGGAGGGGGGTCCTACGAGCAGTACTTC.

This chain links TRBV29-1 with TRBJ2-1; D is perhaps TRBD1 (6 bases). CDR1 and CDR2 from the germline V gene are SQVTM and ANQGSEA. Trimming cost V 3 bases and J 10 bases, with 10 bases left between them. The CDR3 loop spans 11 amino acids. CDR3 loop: CSVEGAEEQFF. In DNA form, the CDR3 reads TGCAGCGTTGAGGGGGCCGAGGAGCAGTTCTTC.

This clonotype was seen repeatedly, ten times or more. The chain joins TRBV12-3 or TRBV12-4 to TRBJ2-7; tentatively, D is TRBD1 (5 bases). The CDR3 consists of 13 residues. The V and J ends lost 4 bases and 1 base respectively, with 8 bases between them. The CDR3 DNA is TGTGCCAGCAGTTCTGCAGGGTCCTACGAGCAGTACTTC. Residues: CASSSAGSYEQYF.

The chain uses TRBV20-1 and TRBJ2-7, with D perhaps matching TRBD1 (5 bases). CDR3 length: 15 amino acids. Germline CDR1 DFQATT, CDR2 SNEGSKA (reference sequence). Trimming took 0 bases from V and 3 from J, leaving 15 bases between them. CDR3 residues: CSARDVWQGSYEQYF. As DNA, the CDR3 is TGCAGTGCTAGAGATGTTTGGCAGGGAAGCTACGAGCAGTACTTC.

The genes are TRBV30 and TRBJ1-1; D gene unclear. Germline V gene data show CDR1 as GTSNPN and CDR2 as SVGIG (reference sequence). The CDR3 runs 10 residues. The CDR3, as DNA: TGTGCTGCTGAGAACACTGAAGCTTTCTTT. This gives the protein CAAENTEAFF. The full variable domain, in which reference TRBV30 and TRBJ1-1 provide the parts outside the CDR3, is SQTIHQWPATLVQPVGSPLSLECTVEGTSNPNLYWYRQAAGRGLQLLFYSVGIGQISSEVPQNLSASRPQDRQFILSSKKLLLSDSGFYLCAAENTEAFFGQGTRLTVV.

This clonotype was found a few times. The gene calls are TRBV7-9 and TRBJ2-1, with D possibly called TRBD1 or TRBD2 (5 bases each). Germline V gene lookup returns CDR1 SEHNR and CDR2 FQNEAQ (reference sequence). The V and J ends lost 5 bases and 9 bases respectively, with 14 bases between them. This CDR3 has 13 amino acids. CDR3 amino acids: CASSPQRGGEQFF. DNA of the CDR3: TGTGCCAGCAGCCCCCAACGTGGGGGTGAGCAGTTCTTC. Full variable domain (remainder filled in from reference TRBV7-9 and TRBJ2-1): DTGVSQNPRHKITKRGQNVTFRCDPISEHNRLYWYRQTLGQGPEFLTYFQNEAQLEKSRLLSDRFSAERPKGSFSTLEIQRTEQGDSAMYLCASSPQRGGEQFFGPGTRLTVL.

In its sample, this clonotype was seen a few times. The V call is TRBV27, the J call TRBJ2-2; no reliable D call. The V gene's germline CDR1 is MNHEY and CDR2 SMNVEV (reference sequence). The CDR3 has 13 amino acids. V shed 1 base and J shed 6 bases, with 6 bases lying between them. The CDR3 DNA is TGTGCCAGCAGTTTATTGTTTCCCGGGGAGCTGTTTTTT. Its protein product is CASSLLFPGELFF.

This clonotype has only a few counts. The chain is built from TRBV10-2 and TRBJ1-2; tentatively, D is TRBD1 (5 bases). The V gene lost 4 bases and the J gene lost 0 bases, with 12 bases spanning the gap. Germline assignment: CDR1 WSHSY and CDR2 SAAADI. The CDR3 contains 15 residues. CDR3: CASSGLLTANYGYTF. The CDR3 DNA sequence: TGCGCCAGCAGTGGGCTGTTGACAGCTAACTATGGCTACACCTTC.

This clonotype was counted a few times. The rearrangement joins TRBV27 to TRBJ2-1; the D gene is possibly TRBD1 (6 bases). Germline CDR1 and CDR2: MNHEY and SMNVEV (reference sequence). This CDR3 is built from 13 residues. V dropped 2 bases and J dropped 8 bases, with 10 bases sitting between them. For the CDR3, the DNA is TGTGCCAGCAGTTTACAGGGGTTCCATGAGCAGTTCTTC. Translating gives CASSLQGFHEQFF.

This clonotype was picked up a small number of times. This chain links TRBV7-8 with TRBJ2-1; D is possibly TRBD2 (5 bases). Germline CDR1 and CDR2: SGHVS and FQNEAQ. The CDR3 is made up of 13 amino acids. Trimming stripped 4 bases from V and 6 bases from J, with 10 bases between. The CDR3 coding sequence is TGTGCCAGCAGCTCCTCACTAGTCAATGAGCAGTTCTTC. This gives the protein CASSSSLVNEQFF.

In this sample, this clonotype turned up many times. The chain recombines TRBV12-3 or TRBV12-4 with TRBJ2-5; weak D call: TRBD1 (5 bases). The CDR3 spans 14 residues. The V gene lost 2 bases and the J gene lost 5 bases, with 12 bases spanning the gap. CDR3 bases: TGTGCCAGCAGTTTATGGCAGGGCTGGGAGACCCAGTACTTC. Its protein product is CASSLWQGWETQYF.

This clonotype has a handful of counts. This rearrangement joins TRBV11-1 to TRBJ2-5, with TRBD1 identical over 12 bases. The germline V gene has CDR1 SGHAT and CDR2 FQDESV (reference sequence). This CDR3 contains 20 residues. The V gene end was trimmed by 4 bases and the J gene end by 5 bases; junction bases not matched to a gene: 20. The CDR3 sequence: CASSSPNPSPGQGAWETQYF. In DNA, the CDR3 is TGTGCCAGCAGCTCTCCTAACCCGTCACCGGGACAGGGGGCCTGGGAGACCCAGTACTTC. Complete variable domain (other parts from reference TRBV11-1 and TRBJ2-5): EAEVAQSPRYKITEKSQAVAFWCDPISGHATLYWYRQILGQGPELLVQFQDESVVDDSQLPKDRFSAERLKGVDSTLKIQPAELGDSAMYLCASSSPNPSPGQGAWETQYFGPGTRLLVL.

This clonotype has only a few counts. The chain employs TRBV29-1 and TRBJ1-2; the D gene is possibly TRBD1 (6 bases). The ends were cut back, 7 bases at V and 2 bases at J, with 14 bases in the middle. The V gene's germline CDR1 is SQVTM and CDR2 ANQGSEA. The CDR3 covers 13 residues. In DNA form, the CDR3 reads TGCAGCGCCGGGGGGGCAGGGAACTATGGCTACACCTTC. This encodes CSAGGAGNYGYTF.

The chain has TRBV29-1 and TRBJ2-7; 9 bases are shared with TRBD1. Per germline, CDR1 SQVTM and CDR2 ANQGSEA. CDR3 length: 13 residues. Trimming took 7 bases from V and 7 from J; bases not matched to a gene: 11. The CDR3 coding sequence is TGCAGCGCAACAGGGGGCGGCAGTTTGGAGCAGTACTTC. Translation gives CSATGGGSLEQYF.

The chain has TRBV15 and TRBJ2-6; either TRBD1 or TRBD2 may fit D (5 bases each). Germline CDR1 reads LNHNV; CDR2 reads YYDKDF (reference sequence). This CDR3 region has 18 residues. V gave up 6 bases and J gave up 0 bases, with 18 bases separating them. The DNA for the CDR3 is TGTGCCACCAGGGCCCGGGACGGGTCGGCCTCTGGGGCCAACGTCCTGACTTTC. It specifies CATRARDGSASGANVLTF.

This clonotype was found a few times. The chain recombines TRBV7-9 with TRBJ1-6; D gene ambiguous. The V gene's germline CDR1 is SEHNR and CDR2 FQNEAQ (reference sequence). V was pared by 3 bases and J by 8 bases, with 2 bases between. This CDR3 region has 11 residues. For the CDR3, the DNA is TGTGCCAGCAGCTTGTATTCACCCCTCCACTTT. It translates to CASSLYSPLHF.

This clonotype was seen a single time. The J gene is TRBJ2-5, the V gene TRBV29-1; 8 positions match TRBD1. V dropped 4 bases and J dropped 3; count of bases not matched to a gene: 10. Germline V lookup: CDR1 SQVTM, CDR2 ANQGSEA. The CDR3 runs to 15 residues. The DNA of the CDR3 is TGCAGCGTTGGCGGAGTGGGACAGGTTAAAGAGACCCAGTACTTC. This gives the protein CSVGGVGQVKETQYF.

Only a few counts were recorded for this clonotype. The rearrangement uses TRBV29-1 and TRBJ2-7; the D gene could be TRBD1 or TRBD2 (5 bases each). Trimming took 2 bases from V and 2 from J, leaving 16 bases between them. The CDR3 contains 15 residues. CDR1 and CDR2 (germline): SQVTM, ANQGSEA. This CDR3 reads CSVERDGDYPYEQYF. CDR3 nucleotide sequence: TGCAGCGTTGAAAGGGACGGGGATTACCCCTACGAGCAGTACTTC.

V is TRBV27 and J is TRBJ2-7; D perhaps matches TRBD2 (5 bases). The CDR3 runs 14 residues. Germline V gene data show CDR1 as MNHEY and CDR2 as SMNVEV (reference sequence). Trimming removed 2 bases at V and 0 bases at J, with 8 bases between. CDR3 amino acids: CASSLDYSSYEQYF. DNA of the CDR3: TGTGCCAGCAGTTTAGACTATTCCTCCTACGAGCAGTACTTC.

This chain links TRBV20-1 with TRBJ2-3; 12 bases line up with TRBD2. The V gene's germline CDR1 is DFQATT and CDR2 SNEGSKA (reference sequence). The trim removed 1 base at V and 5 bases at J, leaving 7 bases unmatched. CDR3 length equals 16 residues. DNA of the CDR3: TGCAGTGCTAGAGGCATACTAGCGGGGGGAGTAGATACGCAGTATTTT. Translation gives CSARGILAGGVDTQYF.